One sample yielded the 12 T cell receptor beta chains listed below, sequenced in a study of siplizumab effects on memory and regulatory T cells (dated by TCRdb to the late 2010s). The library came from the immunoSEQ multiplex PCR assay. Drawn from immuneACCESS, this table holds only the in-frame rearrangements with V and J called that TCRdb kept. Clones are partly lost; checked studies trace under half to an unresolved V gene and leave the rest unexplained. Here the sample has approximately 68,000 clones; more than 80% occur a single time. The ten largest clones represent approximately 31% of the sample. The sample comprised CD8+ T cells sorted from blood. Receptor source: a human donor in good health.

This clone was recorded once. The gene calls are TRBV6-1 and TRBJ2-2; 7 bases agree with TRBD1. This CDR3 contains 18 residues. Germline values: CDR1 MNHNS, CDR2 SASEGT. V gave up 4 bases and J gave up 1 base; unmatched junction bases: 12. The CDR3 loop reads CASSVTWTGKMNTGELFF. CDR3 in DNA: TGTGCCAGCAGTGTAACATGGACAGGTAAAATGAACACCGGGGAGCTGTTTTTT.

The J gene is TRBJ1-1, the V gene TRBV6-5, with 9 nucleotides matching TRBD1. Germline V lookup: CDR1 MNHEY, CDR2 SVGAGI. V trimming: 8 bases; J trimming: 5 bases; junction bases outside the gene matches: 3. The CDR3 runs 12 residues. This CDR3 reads CASWTGATEAFF. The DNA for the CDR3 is TGTGCCAGCTGGACAGGGGCGACTGAAGCTTTCTTT.

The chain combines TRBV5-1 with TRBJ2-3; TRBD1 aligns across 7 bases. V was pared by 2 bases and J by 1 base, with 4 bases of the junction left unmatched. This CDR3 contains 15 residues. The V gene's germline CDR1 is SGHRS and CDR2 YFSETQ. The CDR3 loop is CASSFSTGGTDTQYF. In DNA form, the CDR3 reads TGCGCCAGCAGCTTTTCTACAGGGGGCACAGATACGCAGTATTTT.

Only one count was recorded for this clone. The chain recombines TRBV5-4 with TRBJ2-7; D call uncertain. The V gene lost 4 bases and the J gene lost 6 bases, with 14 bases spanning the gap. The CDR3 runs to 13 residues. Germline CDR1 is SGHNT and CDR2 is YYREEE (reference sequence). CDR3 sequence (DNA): TGTGCCAGCAGCCCCGAAGGTGGCCTCGAGCAGTACTTC. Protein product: CASSPEGGLEQYF.

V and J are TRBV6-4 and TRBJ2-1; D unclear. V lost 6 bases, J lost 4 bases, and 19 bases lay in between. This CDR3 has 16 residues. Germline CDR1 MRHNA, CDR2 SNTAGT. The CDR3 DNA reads TGTGCCAGCAGCACATCCGCGGCGAACGAGTACAATGAGCAGTTCTTC. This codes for CASSTSAANEYNEQFF.

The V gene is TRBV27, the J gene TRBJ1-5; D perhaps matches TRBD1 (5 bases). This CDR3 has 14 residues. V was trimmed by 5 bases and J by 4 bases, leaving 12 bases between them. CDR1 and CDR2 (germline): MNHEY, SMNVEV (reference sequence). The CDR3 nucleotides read TGTGCCAGCAGTCTGACAGCGACAAATCAGCCCCAGCATTTT. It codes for CASSLTATNQPQHF.

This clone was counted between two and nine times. The DNA of the CDR3 is TGCGCCAGCAGCCAAGACCCGGACAGGGCGGCTGAAGCTTTCTTT. Translation: CASSQDPDRAAEAFF. The chain recombines TRBV4-1 with TRBJ1-1, with TRBD1 matching over 8 bases. The CDR3 contains 15 residues. Germline V lookup: CDR1 MGHRA, CDR2 YSYEKL. J was trimmed by 6 bases and V by 0 bases; bases with no gene match: 6.

The CDR3 loop reads CASSVTLAGPNNEQFF. For the CDR3, the DNA is TGTGCCAGCAGCGTAACGCTAGCGGGCCCGAACAATGAGCAGTTCTTC. This chain joins TRBV9 and TRBJ2-1; 8 nucleotides match TRBD2. The V and J ends lost 1 base and 5 bases, in that order; junction bases with no gene match: 8. This CDR3 is 16 amino acids long. Germline-derived CDR1 and CDR2 are SGDLS and YYNGEE.

CDR3 sequence: CASKPGQGVGVAKNIQYF. As DNA, the CDR3 is TGTGCCAGCAAACCGGGACAGGGGGTTGGGGTAGCCAAAAACATTCAGTACTTC. The chain combines TRBV27 with TRBJ2-4, with 11 bases matching TRBD1. Looked up from germline, CDR1 is MNHEY and CDR2 is SMNVEV (reference sequence). V shed 7 bases, J shed 0 bases, and the junction held 11 bases outside the gene matches. This CDR3 has 18 amino acids.

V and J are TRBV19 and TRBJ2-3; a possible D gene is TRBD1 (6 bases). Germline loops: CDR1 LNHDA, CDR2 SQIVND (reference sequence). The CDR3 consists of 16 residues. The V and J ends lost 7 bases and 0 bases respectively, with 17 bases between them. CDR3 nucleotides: TGTGCCAGTACCCACCGACAGGATCCTAGCACAGATACGCAGTATTTT. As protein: CASTHRQDPSTDTQYF.

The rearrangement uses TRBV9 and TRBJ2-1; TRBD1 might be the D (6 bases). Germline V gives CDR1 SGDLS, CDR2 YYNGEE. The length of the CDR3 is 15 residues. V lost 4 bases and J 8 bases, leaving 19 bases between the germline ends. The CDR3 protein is CASSSRPGTRDEQFF. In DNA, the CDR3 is TGTGCCAGCAGCTCGCGCCCCGGGACAAGGGATGAGCAGTTCTTC. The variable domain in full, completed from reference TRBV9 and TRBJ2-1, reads DSGVTQTPKHLITATGQRVTLRCSPRSGDLSVYWYQQSLDQGLQFLIQYYNGEERAKGNILERFSAQQFPDLHSELNLSSLELGDSALYFCASSSRPGTRDEQFFGPGTRLTVL.

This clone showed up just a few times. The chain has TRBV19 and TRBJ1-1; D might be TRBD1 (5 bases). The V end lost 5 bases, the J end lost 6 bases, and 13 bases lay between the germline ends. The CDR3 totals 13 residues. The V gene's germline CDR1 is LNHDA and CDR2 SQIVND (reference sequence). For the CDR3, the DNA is TGTGCCAGTAGTCCCATCCGGGACGCTGAAGCTTTCTTT. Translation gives CASSPIRDAEAFF.